This T cell receptor beta chain was sequenced during a study of T cells after yellow fever vaccination. Study summary: When fractions had low cell numbers, they were prepared with SMART-Seq v4 Ultra Low Input.

UMIs were added to TCR cDNA along with a universal primer site when it was made by 5'RACE template switching. TCRdb independently ran MiXCR on the 5' RACE reads; one entry per CDR3 protein. The sample carries over 120,000 distinct CDR3 sequences, approximately 6.6% recorded once. Notes on this clonotype: Its matching antigen is unknown.

Germline CDR1 SGDLS, CDR2 YYNGEE. The CDR3 length is 19 residues. Deletions cut 1 base from V and 4 bases from J, with 21 bases between. Points from the study as a whole: The CD4 compartment and the CD8 compartment contained a small share of clonotypes in common. Reappearing after the booster were most of the clones from primary vaccination (roughly 96% CD4, approximately 88% CD8).

The chain joins TRBV9 to TRBJ2-6, with a weak D call TRBD2 (7 bases). This receptor was identified in a man between 25 and 39 years old who received the YFV17D yellow fever vaccine. Specimen: CD4+ T cells sorted from PBMCs, collected 10 days after the yellow fever booster vaccination. The CDR3 here is CASSVNPLGGHSGANVLTF. The CDR3, as DNA: TGTGCCAGCAGCGTAAATCCACTCGGGGGGCATTCAGGGGCCAACGTCCTGACTTTC.